This is a list of T cell receptor beta chains from one sample in a study of blood T cell repertoires in COVID-19. Sequencing was performed with immunoSEQ multiplex PCR; in TCRdb, only in-frame clones are kept and a portion is missing. The sample has some 31,000 clones, about 85% seen once. Sequencing was performed on peripheral blood. These receptors all stem from a man between 65 and 85 years old with COVID-19, enrolled during active disease. Both conserved end residues are part of each CDR3. Fields, in order: CDR3 protein, CDR3 DNA, J gene, D gene, clone size, V gene. D genes are given only for firm matches. Part of the rows lack a size; the others show once, few, many or a class for expanded clones.

CDR3aa: CSGLLTDTQYF
CDR3nt: TGCAGTGGTCTCCTCACAGATACGCAGTATTTT
j_gene: TRBJ2-3
d_gene: NA
abundance: NA
v_gene: TRBV20-1

CDR3aa: CASSIDQGHYNEQFF
CDR3nt: TGTGCCAGTAGTATAGACCAGGGACATTACAATGAGCAGTTCTTC
j_gene: TRBJ2-1
d_gene: NA
abundance: NA
v_gene: TRBV19

CDR3aa: CASRESTGPRGGYTF
CDR3nt: TGTGCCAGCAGGGAGTCTACAGGGCCTAGAGGGGGCTACACCTTC
j_gene: TRBJ1-2
d_gene: NA
abundance: NA
v_gene: TRBV5-4

CDR3aa: CASSFTQNTGELFF
CDR3nt: TGTGCCAGCAGTTTTACACAGAACACCGGGGAGCTGTTTTTT
j_gene: TRBJ2-2
d_gene: NA
abundance: NA
v_gene: TRBV27

CDR3aa: CATSREAARSYNEQFF
CDR3nt: TGTGCCACCAGCAGAGAGGCGGCCAGATCCTACAATGAGCAGTTCTTC
j_gene: TRBJ2-1
d_gene: NA
abundance: NA
v_gene: TRBV15

CDR3aa: CASSLAEDSGTGNTEAFF
CDR3nt: TGTGCCAGCAGCTTAGCCGAGGATTCCGGGACAGGGAACACTGAAGCTTTCTTT
j_gene: TRBJ1-1
d_gene: TRBD1
abundance: NA
v_gene: TRBV7-2

CDR3aa: CASSQELGLTLAEVNEQFF
CDR3nt: TGCGCCAGCAGCCAAGAATTAGGTCTTACACTAGCAGAAGTAAATGAGCAGTTCTTC
j_gene: TRBJ2-1
d_gene: NA
abundance: few
v_gene: TRBV4-3

CDR3aa: CASSLTDYEQYF
CDR3nt: TGTGCCAGCAGCTTAACAGACTACGAGCAGTACTTC
j_gene: TRBJ2-7
d_gene: NA
abundance: medium-sized
v_gene: TRBV5-8

CDR3aa: CATSLASLITDTQYF
CDR3nt: TGTGCCACCTCGTTGGCTAGTCTGATCACAGATACGCAGTATTTT
j_gene: TRBJ2-3
d_gene: NA
abundance: NA
v_gene: TRBV6-5

CDR3aa: CASSRDRNSNQPQHF
CDR3nt: TGTGCCAGCAGCCGGGACAGGAATAGCAATCAGCCCCAGCATTTT
j_gene: TRBJ1-5
d_gene: TRBD1
abundance: NA
v_gene: TRBV28

CDR3aa: CASSATGGEGQPQHF
CDR3nt: TGTGCCAGCAGCGCTACGGGAGGGGAGGGACAGCCCCAGCATTTT
j_gene: TRBJ1-5
d_gene: NA
abundance: NA
v_gene: TRBV7-2

CDR3aa: CASSSRGGPQHF
CDR3nt: TGTGCCAGCAGTTCCCGAGGTGGGCCCCAGCATTTT
j_gene: TRBJ1-5
d_gene: NA
abundance: NA
v_gene: TRBV27

CDR3aa: CASSISHYNEQFF
CDR3nt: TGTGCCAGTAGTATATCCCATTACAATGAGCAGTTCTTC
j_gene: TRBJ2-1
d_gene: NA
abundance: NA
v_gene: TRBV19

CDR3aa: CASRAGAQAGAPEYF
CDR3nt: TGTGCCAGCAGAGCAGGGGCTCAAGCGGGGGCCCCTGAGTATTTT
j_gene: TRBJ2-3
d_gene: TRBD2
abundance: NA
v_gene: TRBV2

CDR3aa: CAINPDRGAATEAFF
CDR3nt: TGTGCCATCAATCCTGACAGGGGGGCTGCCACTGAAGCTTTCTTT
j_gene: TRBJ1-1
d_gene: TRBD1
abundance: NA
v_gene: TRBV10-3

CDR3aa: CSVEVTRGEQFF
CDR3nt: TGCAGCGTTGAAGTGACGCGGGGTGAGCAGTTCTTC
j_gene: TRBJ2-1
d_gene: NA
abundance: NA
v_gene: TRBV29-1

CDR3aa: CASSPSGALETQYF
CDR3nt: TGTGCCAGCTCTCCTAGCGGGGCGCTGGAGACCCAGTACTTC
j_gene: TRBJ2-5
d_gene: TRBD2
abundance: once
v_gene: TRBV18

CDR3aa: CATSRDWTAYEQYF
CDR3nt: TGTGCCACCAGCAGGGATTGGACAGCATACGAGCAGTACTTC
j_gene: TRBJ2-7
d_gene: NA
abundance: NA
v_gene: TRBV15

CDR3aa: CAWSKYRSSGNTIYF
CDR3nt: TGTGCCTGGAGCAAGTACAGGTCCTCTGGAAACACCATATATTTT
j_gene: TRBJ1-3
d_gene: NA
abundance: NA
v_gene: TRBV30

CDR3aa: CSVAGGDRTDTQYF
CDR3nt: TGCAGCGTTGCTGGCGGGGATCGCACAGATACGCAGTATTTT
j_gene: TRBJ2-3
d_gene: NA
abundance: NA
v_gene: TRBV29-1

CDR3aa: CASSLAGAASSYNEQFF
CDR3nt: TGCGCCAGCAGCTTGGCTGGAGCGGCTAGCTCCTACAATGAGCAGTTCTTC
j_gene: TRBJ2-1
d_gene: NA
abundance: NA
v_gene: TRBV5-1

CDR3aa: CASSQRTGGSNTEAFF
CDR3nt: TGTGCCAGCAGCCAGCGGACAGGGGGCTCGAACACTGAAGCTTTCTTT
j_gene: TRBJ1-1
d_gene: TRBD1
abundance: NA
v_gene: TRBV3-1/TRBV3-2

CDR3aa: CASSVKGDDGYTF
CDR3nt: TGTGCCAGCAGTGTTAAGGGGGATGATGGCTACACCTTC
j_gene: TRBJ1-2
d_gene: NA
abundance: few
v_gene: TRBV2

CDR3aa: CASSQGTSGRALETQYF
CDR3nt: TGTGCCAGCAGCCAAGGGACTAGCGGGAGGGCATTAGAGACCCAGTACTTC
j_gene: TRBJ2-5
d_gene: TRBD2
abundance: NA
v_gene: TRBV4-2

CDR3aa: CASSPSYNSPLHF
CDR3nt: TGTGCCAGCTCACCGAGTTATAATTCACCCCTCCACTTT
j_gene: TRBJ1-6
d_gene: NA
abundance: NA
v_gene: TRBV18

CDR3aa: CASSPTGGRNQPQHF
CDR3nt: TGTGCCAGCAGTCCGACAGGGGGACGCAATCAGCCCCAGCATTTT
j_gene: TRBJ1-5
d_gene: TRBD1
abundance: NA
v_gene: TRBV27

CDR3aa: CASSQDLAGGGNTIYF
CDR3nt: TGTGCCAGCAGCCAAGATCTTGCGGGGGGTGGAAACACCATATATTTT
j_gene: TRBJ1-3
d_gene: NA
abundance: NA
v_gene: TRBV3-1/TRBV3-2

CDR3aa: CASTSDNSGANVLTF
CDR3nt: TGTGCCAGCACCTCCGACAACTCTGGGGCCAACGTCCTGACTTTC
j_gene: TRBJ2-6
d_gene: NA
abundance: NA
v_gene: TRBV6-5

CDR3aa: CASSLSQGLFSGANVLTF
CDR3nt: TGCGCCAGCAGCTTGTCCCAGGGGCTCTTCTCTGGGGCCAACGTCCTGACTTTC
j_gene: TRBJ2-6
d_gene: NA
abundance: few
v_gene: TRBV5-1

CDR3aa: CASSLGAQTEKLFF
CDR3nt: TGTGCCAGCAGCTTGGGGGCTCAGACTGAAAAACTGTTTTTT
j_gene: TRBJ1-4
d_gene: NA
abundance: NA
v_gene: TRBV13

CDR3aa: CASSLPNQETQYF
CDR3nt: TGTGCCAGCAGTTTACCAAACCAAGAGACCCAGTACTTC
j_gene: TRBJ2-5
d_gene: NA
abundance: NA
v_gene: TRBV28

CDR3aa: CASSPPGGRPYGYTF
CDR3nt: TGTGCCAGCAGTCCGCCGGGGGGGCGACCCTATGGCTACACCTTC
j_gene: TRBJ1-2
d_gene: NA
abundance: NA
v_gene: TRBV28

CDR3aa: CASSAPNRGGTEAFF
CDR3nt: TGTGCCAGCTCAGCCCCTAACAGGGGTGGAACTGAAGCTTTCTTT
j_gene: TRBJ1-1
d_gene: TRBD1
abundance: once
v_gene: TRBV18

CDR3aa: CASTEGLPAYEQYF
CDR3nt: TGTGCCAGCACGGAGGGTCTCCCAGCCTACGAGCAGTACTTC
j_gene: TRBJ2-7
d_gene: NA
abundance: NA
v_gene: TRBV2

CDR3aa: CASSLFPQGTSSGNTIYF
CDR3nt: TGTGCCAGCAGTTTATTTCCCCAGGGAACCAGCTCTGGAAACACCATATATTTT
j_gene: TRBJ1-3
d_gene: NA
abundance: once
v_gene: TRBV27

CDR3aa: CASSPERQAYNEQFF
CDR3nt: TGTGCCAGCTCACCAGAAAGACAGGCCTACAATGAGCAGTTCTTC
j_gene: TRBJ2-1
d_gene: NA
abundance: NA
v_gene: TRBV18

CDR3aa: CASSGRGADTQYF
CDR3nt: TGTGCCAGCAGCGGCAGGGGGGCAGATACGCAGTATTTT
j_gene: TRBJ2-3
d_gene: NA
abundance: NA
v_gene: TRBV7-2

CDR3aa: CASSLIQETGELFF
CDR3nt: TGTGCCAGCAGCTTAATACAGGAGACCGGGGAGCTGTTTTTT
j_gene: TRBJ2-2
d_gene: NA
abundance: NA
v_gene: TRBV6-2/TRBV6-3

CDR3aa: CASSLVGQGKLANYGYTF
CDR3nt: TGTGCCAGCAGCTTAGTAGGACAGGGAAAGTTAGCTAACTATGGCTACACCTTC
j_gene: TRBJ1-2
d_gene: TRBD1
abundance: NA
v_gene: TRBV5-4

CDR3aa: CASSSSGTDTQYF
CDR3nt: TGTGCCAGCAGCTCATCCGGGACAGATACGCAGTATTTT
j_gene: TRBJ2-3
d_gene: NA
abundance: NA
v_gene: TRBV6-6

CDR3aa: CASSFGTRQANYGYTF
CDR3nt: TGTGCCAGCAGCTTCGGGACACGTCAAGCTAACTATGGCTACACCTTC
j_gene: TRBJ1-2
d_gene: NA
abundance: NA
v_gene: TRBV7-6

CDR3aa: CASSLGGGSPEQYF
CDR3nt: TGTGCCAGCAGCTTAGGAGGGGGTAGCCCCGAGCAGTACTTC
j_gene: TRBJ2-7
d_gene: NA
abundance: few
v_gene: TRBV7-9

CDR3aa: CASSESQETQYF
CDR3nt: TGCGCCAGCAGCGAGTCTCAAGAGACCCAGTACTTC
j_gene: TRBJ2-5
d_gene: NA
abundance: NA
v_gene: TRBV5-1